The 32 T cell receptor beta chains below were found in one sample sequenced in a study of CD8+ T cells in alopecia areata. TCR sequencing used cDNA made by reverse transcription of extracted RNA. Here immunoSEQ multiplex PCR was the method, and the copy in TCRdb shows in-frame clones only, minus some. The top ten clones hold approximately 6.6% of a sample with 120,000 to 150,000 clones, 40% to 50% of them seen once. The specimen was CD4+ T cells sorted from blood. All receptors derive from a human donor with alopecia areata.

This chain uses TRBV18 with TRBJ1-1; possibly TRBD1 for D (5 bases). The CDR3 is 17 residues long. Germline assignment: CDR1 KGHSH and CDR2 LQKENI. Deletions cut 1 base from V and 4 bases from J, with 19 bases between. The CDR3 is CASSPLTIDRDLTEAFF. The CDR3 DNA is TGTGCCAGCTCACCACTCACAATCGACAGAGACCTCACTGAAGCTTTCTTT.

This chain connects TRBV7-6 to TRBJ2-5; D gene uncertain. Germline V gene sequence: CDR1 SGHVS, CDR2 FNYEAQ. The CDR3 length is 13 residues. Trimming took 0 bases from V and 2 from J, leaving 4 bases between them. In DNA form, the CDR3 reads TGTGCCAGCAGCTTAGCCCGACAAGAGACCCAGTACTTC. It translates to CASSLARQETQYF.

The V gene is TRBV28, the J gene TRBJ2-7; 11 bases match TRBD2. Trimming removed 6 bases from V and 3 bases from J; junction bases left unmatched: 7. The CDR3 length is 15 residues. Germline CDR1 is MDHEN and CDR2 is SYDVKM. CDR3 nucleotides: TGTGCCAGCAGCCTGCACACTAGCGGGGGCTACGAGCAGTACTTC. This codes for CASSLHTSGGYEQYF.

CDR3: CASSLKEGLSYGYTF. DNA for the CDR3: TGCGCCAGCAGCTTGAAGGAGGGTTTATCGTATGGCTACACCTTC. The chain links TRBV5-1 to TRBJ1-2; D gene ambiguous. The V end was cut by 1 base, the J end by 5 bases, with 15 bases between. Germline-derived CDR1 and CDR2 are SGHRS and YFSETQ. There are 15 residues in the CDR3. Looking up the rest from reference TRBV5-1 and TRBJ1-2 gives the full variable domain: KAGVTQTPRYLIKTRGQQVTLSCSPISGHRSVSWYQQTPGQGLQFLFEYFSETQRNKGNFPGRFSGRQFSNSRSEMNVSTLELGDSALYLCASSLKEGLSYGYTFGSGTRLTVV.

The gene calls are TRBV30 and TRBJ1-5, with D possibly TRBD1 on 6 matching bases. Germline CDR1 is GTSNPN and CDR2 is SVGIG (reference sequence). The V gene lost 7 bases and the J gene lost 6 bases, with 16 bases spanning the gap. CDR3 length: 13 residues. Written as DNA, the CDR3 is TGTGCCTACGCATCGGGGGCAGGTCAGCCCCAGCATTTT. Translated, it gives CAYASGAGQPQHF. The full variable domain, rest sourced from reference TRBV30 and TRBJ1-5, is SQTIHQWPATLVQPVGSPLSLECTVEGTSNPNLYWYRQAAGRGLQLLFYSVGIGQISSEVPQNLSASRPQDRQFILSSKKLLLSDSGFYLCAYASGAGQPQHFGDGTRLSIL.

This clone was picked up a small number of times. The chain uses TRBV9 and TRBJ2-7; 8 bases are shared with TRBD1. The CDR3 runs to 13 residues. Germline-derived CDR1 and CDR2 are SGDLS and YYNGEE. Trimming removed 3 bases from V and 6 bases from J; junction bases left unmatched: 5. The CDR3 sequence is CASSGQGAAEQYF. CDR3 DNA: TGTGCCAGCAGCGGGCAGGGGGCGGCCGAGCAGTACTTC.

The chain carries TRBV29-1 and TRBJ1-1; TRBD1 matches at 8 bases. The germline CDR1 and CDR2 sequences are SQVTM and ANQGSEA. The CDR3 has 15 residues. V was pared by 4 bases and J by 8 bases, with 15 bases of the junction left unmatched. The CDR3 DNA reads TGCAGCGTTGTGGAAACCCGACAGGGGAAAGGGGAAGCTTTCTTT. It encodes CSVVETRQGKGEAFF.

This rearrangement joins TRBV28 to TRBJ1-1, with D possibly TRBD1 on 5 matching bases. Trimming pared 11 bases from V and 6 bases from J, leaving 19 bases between. The CDR3 runs to 13 residues. CDR1 and CDR2 (germline): MDHEN, SYDVKM. CDR3 sequence reads: CALGDPIRSEAFF. CDR3 nucleotide sequence: TGTGCCCTTGGGGACCCTATACGTTCTGAAGCTTTCTTT.

The J gene is TRBJ2-3, the V gene TRBV29-1, with D possibly being TRBD1 (5 bases). V lost 4 bases and J lost 2, with 19 bases in between. Germline V gives CDR1 SQVTM, CDR2 ANQGSEA. The CDR3 length is 16 residues. The CDR3 region is CSVVLSRGWFTDTQYF. CDR3 nucleotide sequence: TGCAGCGTTGTGCTTTCAAGGGGATGGTTCACAGATACGCAGTATTTT.

The chain joins TRBV29-1 to TRBJ2-5; a possible D gene is TRBD1 (6 bases). The CDR3 is made up of 14 amino acids. Trimming took 4 bases from V and 11 from J, leaving 23 bases between them. From germline, CDR1 is SQVTM and CDR2 ANQGSEA. As DNA, the CDR3 is TGCAGCGTTGGCAGGCGACAGGCCCCTAGGGAGCAGTACTTC. Protein product: CSVGRRQAPREQYF.

This CDR3 is CASRLANTGELFF. DNA for the CDR3: TGTGCCAGTAGACTAGCTAACACCGGGGAGCTGTTTTTT. This chain connects TRBV6-1 to TRBJ2-2, with TRBD2 matching 7 bases. Germline CDR1 and CDR2: MNHNS and SASEGT. This CDR3 has 13 residues. Trimming cost V 9 bases and J 2 bases; bases outside gene matches: 3.

The J gene is TRBJ1-2, the V gene TRBV25-1; 7 nucleotides agree with TRBD1. The V gene's germline CDR1 is MGHDK and CDR2 SYGVNS. V gave up 6 bases and J gave up 7 bases; unmatched junction bases: 17. The CDR3 extends over 16 amino acids. Here the CDR3 DNA reads TGTGCCAGCAGGGTACAGGGGTCGGCCGGGGTCGGTGGCTACACCTTC. This translates into CASRVQGSAGVGGYTF.

This chain links TRBV5-1 with TRBJ2-5; 10 bases align to TRBD2. Unmatched junction bases numbered 19, after V lost 3 bases and J lost 2 bases. The CDR3 covers 20 residues. Germline CDR1 and CDR2: SGHRS and YFSETQ. CDR3 amino acids: CASSSHGIAGGQYEQETQYF. The CDR3 DNA follows: TGCGCCAGCAGCTCACACGGAATAGCGGGAGGCCAATACGAACAAGAGACCCAGTACTTC.

The CDR3 nucleotides are TGTGCCAGCAGCCGCGGACAGACCAGCTTCGACACTGAAGCTTTCTTT. This codes for CASSRGQTSFDTEAFF. The chain links TRBV14 to TRBJ1-1; the D gene is possibly TRBD1 (6 bases). CDR1 is SGHDN and CDR2 is FVKESK in the germline V gene. The CDR3 extends over 16 amino acids. Trimming cost V 4 bases and J 3 bases, with 18 bases left between them.

This clone was seen once. The rearrangement links TRBV5-1 to TRBJ2-7; perhaps TRBD2 as D (6 bases). Germline V gene sequence: CDR1 SGHRS, CDR2 YFSETQ. The CDR3 runs to 12 residues. Trimming shortened V by 4 bases and J by 7 bases, and 12 bases separated the two germline ends. The CDR3 DNA follows: TGCGCCAGCAGCCCAGACGGACTAGAGCAGTACTTC. Amino acid sequence: CASSPDGLEQYF.

The chain has TRBV13 and TRBJ2-4; 7 bases line up with TRBD2. CDR1 and CDR2 from the germline V gene are PRHDT and FYEKMQ (reference sequence). After removal of 4 bases from V and 8 bases from J, the junction contained 8 bases not matched to a gene. The CDR3 runs 14 residues. The CDR3 sequence: CASSWGGTADIQYF. CDR3 bases: TGTGCCAGCAGCTGGGGGGGAACAGCGGACATTCAGTACTTC.

In its sample, this clone was seen a few times. The chain recombines TRBV29-1 with TRBJ2-7, with D unclear. Trimming removed 4 bases at V and 5 bases at J, with 12 bases between. Germline V gene data show CDR1 as SQVTM and CDR2 as ANQGSEA. The CDR3 is 12 residues long. The CDR3 DNA reads as TGCAGCGTTGGCGTCGAAGCCCACGAGCAGTACTTC. Translated, it gives CSVGVEAHEQYF.

This clone showed up just a few times. The gene calls are TRBV19 and TRBJ1-2; no clear D. V was trimmed by 3 bases and J by 6 bases, leaving 5 bases between them. Per germline, CDR1 LNHDA and CDR2 SQIVND (reference sequence). This CDR3 spans 11 amino acids. The CDR3 DNA reads TGTGCCAGTAGTATCCAGAATGGCTACACCTTC. Amino acid sequence: CASSIQNGYTF.

The chain employs TRBV30 and TRBJ1-1; D not certain. The CDR3 has 15 residues. Germline V gene lookup returns CDR1 GTSNPN and CDR2 SVGIG (reference sequence). V was pared by 0 bases and J by 7 bases, with 18 bases between. Written as DNA, the CDR3 is TGTGCCTGGAGTGTTGCAGTACTTCTGGAAGGTGAAGCTTTCTTT. Amino acids: CAWSVAVLLEGEAFF.

This clone appeared a few times. This chain connects TRBV29-1 to TRBJ2-7, with 8 bases matching TRBD1. Unmatched junction bases numbered 6, after V lost 4 bases and J lost 7 bases. The germline CDR1 and CDR2 sequences are SQVTM and ANQGSEA. The CDR3 totals 12 residues. This CDR3 reads CSVVQGAKEQYF. The CDR3 DNA follows: TGCAGCGTTGTGCAGGGGGCGAAGGAGCAGTACTTC.

This clone was seen only once. V gene TRBV28 combines with J gene TRBJ1-2; D might be TRBD1 (6 bases). The CDR3 extends over 17 amino acids. The V gene's germline CDR1 is MDHEN and CDR2 SYDVKM. Trimming left V 4 bases short and J 4 bases short, with 22 bases between. CDR3 DNA sequence: TGTGCCAGCAGTTACCCGAGGGGGGGCCCAGTACCCTATGGCTACACCTTC. This translates into CASSYPRGGPVPYGYTF.

This clone was seen only a few times. The chain has TRBV5-1 and TRBJ1-4; D uncertain. The CDR3 extends over 13 amino acids. CDR1 SGHRS and CDR2 YFSETQ come from the germline V gene. The V end was cut by 0 bases, the J end by 6 bases, with 6 bases between. CDR3: CASSLGGYEKLFF. The CDR3 DNA follows: TGCGCCAGCAGCTTGGGCGGTTATGAAAAACTGTTTTTT.

V and J are TRBV7-9 and TRBJ2-5; 8 bases map to TRBD1. The CDR3 runs to 15 residues. The V segment lost 6 bases and the J segment 2 bases; nucleotides outside the gene matches: 8. Germline V gene sequence: CDR1 SEHNR, CDR2 FQNEAQ (reference sequence). CDR3 DNA: TGTGCCAGCAGGATAGGACAGGGTTCGCAAGAGACCCAGTACTTC. It codes for CASRIGQGSQETQYF.

This sequence joins TRBV29-1 and TRBJ1-1; 9 bases fit TRBD1. The CDR3 contains 13 residues. The germline V gene has CDR1 SQVTM and CDR2 ANQGSEA. Unmatched junction bases numbered 14, after V lost 4 bases and J lost 14 bases. The CDR3 spells CSVAGTGFLLGFF. Here the CDR3 DNA reads TGCAGCGTTGCCGGGACAGGGTTCCTTCTCGGCTTCTTT.

The rearrangement uses TRBV30 and TRBJ2-7, with 7 bases lining up with TRBD1. The V gene's germline CDR1 is GTSNPN and CDR2 SVGIG (reference sequence). CDR3 length: 14 residues. V shed 3 bases, J shed 2 bases, and the junction held 7 bases outside the gene matches. The CDR3, as DNA: TGTGCCTGGAGAATGGCAGGGGGTCCCTACGAGCAGTACTTC. Its protein is CAWRMAGGPYEQYF.

This clone was picked up a small number of times. This sequence joins TRBV19 and TRBJ1-5, with D unresolved. Trimming removed 5 bases at V and 4 bases at J, with 12 bases between. The germline V gene encodes CDR1 LNHDA and CDR2 SQIVND (reference sequence). The CDR3 has 14 amino acids. The CDR3 here is CASSGRPDNQPQHF. The CDR3 DNA reads as TGTGCCAGTAGTGGCAGGCCGGATAATCAGCCCCAGCATTTT.

This chain joins TRBV9 and TRBJ2-7; D ambiguous. V lost 4 bases and J 4 bases, leaving 12 bases between the germline ends. The CDR3 totals 13 residues. CDR1 is SGDLS and CDR2 is YYNGEE in the germline V gene. CDR3 loop: CASSPYDTYEQYF. The CDR3 DNA follows: TGTGCCAGCAGCCCATACGACACGTACGAGCAGTACTTC.

V and J are TRBV29-1 and TRBJ1-1, with D perhaps matching TRBD1 (5 bases). This CDR3 region has 14 residues. V lost 4 bases and J lost 1, with 13 bases in between. Per the germline V gene, CDR1 is SQVTM and CDR2 is ANQGSEA. Here the CDR3 DNA reads TGCAGCGTTGGGGGGGACGTCCGGAACACTGAAGCTTTCTTT. This gives the protein CSVGGDVRNTEAFF.

The table lists this clone with a few counts. The rearrangement links TRBV5-4 to TRBJ2-2; 8 positions match TRBD2. Trimming took 1 base from V and 2 from J; bases not matched to a gene: 1. The CDR3 is made up of 15 amino acids. Germline CDR1 SGHNT, CDR2 YYREEE (reference sequence). The CDR3, as DNA: TGTGCCAGCAGCTTGACTAGCGGAAACACCGGGGAGCTGTTTTTT. It encodes CASSLTSGNTGELFF.

This sequence joins TRBV5-6 and TRBJ2-5; 8 bases agree with TRBD1. J gave up 5 bases and V 4 bases, and 4 bases lay outside the gene matches. This CDR3 has 13 amino acids. The germline CDR1 and CDR2 sequences are SGHDT and YYEEEE. This CDR3 reads CASSLGQGETQYF. The CDR3 DNA reads as TGTGCCAGCAGCCTTGGACAGGGTGAGACCCAGTACTTC.

The rearrangement uses TRBV5-4 and TRBJ2-1, with 7 bases that match TRBD2. There are 14 residues in the CDR3. Germline V lookup: CDR1 SGHNT, CDR2 YYREEE (reference sequence). Trimming cost V 4 bases and J 4 bases; bases outside gene matches: 5. In nucleotides, the CDR3 is TGTGCCAGCAGCCGGGGGACTATTTACAATGAGCAGTTCTTC. It is translated as CASSRGTIYNEQFF. Looking up the rest from reference TRBV5-4 and TRBJ2-1 gives the full variable domain: ETGVTQSPTHLIKTRGQQVTLRCSSQSGHNTVSWYQQALGQGPQFIFQYYREEENGRGNFPPRFSGLQFPNYSSELNVNALELDDSALYLCASSRGTIYNEQFFGPGTRLTVL.

The chain links TRBV2 to TRBJ1-4, with D possibly matching TRBD1 (5 bases). Trimming took 7 bases from V and 6 from J, leaving 12 bases between them. This CDR3 region has 13 residues. CDR1 and CDR2 from the germline V gene are SNHLY and FYNNEI. CDR3 in amino acids: CASTTRGDEKLFF. CDR3 DNA: TGTGCCAGCACTACAAGGGGCGATGAAAAACTGTTTTTT. Full variable domain (missing parts from reference TRBV2 and TRBJ1-4): EPEVTQTPSHQVTQMGQEVILRCVPISNHLYFYWYRQILGQKVEFLVSFYNNEISEKSEIFDDQFSVERPDGSNFTLKIRSTKLEDSAMYFCASTTRGDEKLFFGSGTQLSVL.